The 29 T cell receptor beta chains in this list originate from one sample, sequenced in a study of CD8 T cells in ankylosing spondylitis (dated by TCRdb to between 2016 and 2019). The library came from 5' RACE. Reads for this sample came from an Illumina HiSeq 2500. TCRdb trimmed the raw reads at Q25, called clones with MiXCR and kept productive beta chains. Records with the same CDR3 protein are collapsed into one entry carrying the most frequent genes and DNA. Present in this sample are more than 150,000 distinct CDR3 sequences, 10% to 15% of which were seen just once. Approximately 9.9% of the sample goes to the ten largest clones. The sequencing input was blood, either unsorted or a sorted T cell fraction (not recorded which). These receptors all come from a female donor with ankylosing spondylitis or in good health (not recorded which).

At least ten counts were recorded for this clonotype. The chain couples TRBV20-1 to TRBJ2-4; D possibly matches TRBD1 or TRBD2 (5 bases each). The V and J ends lost 5 bases and 7 bases respectively, with 15 bases between them. The CDR3 loop spans 13 amino acids. Germline V gene sequence: CDR1 DFQATT, CDR2 SNEGSKA (reference sequence). CDR3 DNA sequence: TGCAGTGCTGTACCCGTGAGGGGTAACATTCAGTACTTC. As protein: CSAVPVRGNIQYF.

This clonotype was observed at least ten times. The gene calls are TRBV12-3 or TRBV12-4 and TRBJ1-5; D call uncertain. The germline V and J ends were trimmed by 6 bases and 2 bases, with 8 bases remaining between them. The CDR3 contains 13 residues. CDR3 DNA sequence: TGTGCCAGCAGCAAGGACGGCAATCAGCCCCAGCATTTT. It encodes CASSKDGNQPQHF.

In this sample, this clonotype turned up many times. The chain couples TRBV7-9 to TRBJ2-2, with TRBD1 matching over 7 bases. V gave up 6 bases and J gave up 1 base; unmatched junction bases: 5. This CDR3 has 15 amino acids. The germline gives CDR1 SEHNR, CDR2 FQNEAQ (reference sequence). This chain's CDR3 is CASRLGTVNTGELFF. The CDR3 DNA reads TGTGCCAGCAGGCTAGGGACAGTGAACACCGGGGAGCTGTTTTTT.

This clonotype has a handful of counts. The rearrangement joins TRBV4-2 to TRBJ2-5, with TRBD1 as a possible D gene (6 bases). The V gene's germline CDR1 is LGHNA and CDR2 YNFKEQ. The CDR3 covers 14 residues. V shed 0 bases and J shed 2 bases, with 7 bases lying between them. The CDR3 is CASSQDDRQETQYF. Written as DNA, the CDR3 is TGTGCCAGCAGCCAAGATGACAGGCAAGAGACCCAGTACTTC.

The sample holds many counts of this clonotype. The chain combines TRBV15 with TRBJ2-7; 8 nucleotides line up with TRBD1. The germline V gene encodes CDR1 LNHNV and CDR2 YYDKDF (reference sequence). V trimming: 3 bases; J trimming: 7 bases; junction bases outside the gene matches: 5. The CDR3 length is 13 residues. CDR3: CATSSTGQAEQYF. The CDR3 DNA sequence: TGTGCCACCAGCAGTACGGGACAGGCGGAGCAGTACTTC.

This clonotype was found many times. The chain combines TRBV20-1 with TRBJ2-1; 9 positions match TRBD2. This CDR3 is built from 14 residues. V was pared by 5 bases and J by 6 bases, with 8 bases of the junction left unmatched. CDR1 is DFQATT, CDR2 SNEGSKA, per germline (reference sequence). This CDR3 is CSAGGGTSLNEQFF. The CDR3 nucleotides read TGCAGTGCTGGGGGGGGGACTAGCCTCAATGAGCAGTTCTTC.

This clonotype came up many times. This chain connects TRBV24-1 to TRBJ2-2, with D perhaps matching TRBD2 (5 bases). Between the trimmed V and J ends, which lost 0 bases and 5 bases, there was a span of 18 bases. The CDR3 extends over 18 amino acids. Germline V gene data show CDR1 as KGHDR and CDR2 as SFDVKD. For the CDR3, the DNA is TGTGCCACCAGTGATTTGGGAGGACTTACCTGGCGGACCGGGGAGCTGTTTTTT. Encoded protein: CATSDLGGLTWRTGELFF.

This clonotype has ten or more counts. V usage is TRBV27 and J usage is TRBJ1-2; 7 bases match TRBD1. This CDR3 is 14 amino acids long. Germline CDR1 reads MNHEY; CDR2 reads SMNVEV (reference sequence). The junction had 8 bases not matched to a gene; V was cut back by 8 bases and J by 2 bases. CDR3 coding DNA: TGTGCCAGCCGTAGCCAGACAGGGAACTATGGCTACACCTTC. Its translation is CASRSQTGNYGYTF.

This clonotype was recorded many times. The rearrangement joins TRBV6-5 to TRBJ2-1, with no clear D. The germline V and J ends were trimmed by 0 bases and 4 bases, with 16 bases remaining between them. Germline-derived CDR1 and CDR2 are MNHEY and SVGAGI. The length of the CDR3 is 17 residues. Here the CDR3 DNA reads TGTGCCAGCAGTTACTCCGTACTCCAAGGGATATACAATGAGCAGTTCTTC. Translated: CASSYSVLQGIYNEQFF.

A note on this clonotype: A much larger clone differs from this one at a single base, so this may be a read error. The chain carries TRBV24-1 and TRBJ2-3, with D tentatively TRBD2 (5 bases). The CDR3 sequence is 18 residues long. The germline V gene encodes CDR1 KGHDR and CDR2 SFDVKD. The CDR3 here is CATSDLLHTVPSTDTQSF. The CDR3 coding sequence is TGTGCCACCAGTGATTTGCTACACACGGTTCCTAGCACAGATACGCAGTCTTTT.

Ten or more counts support this clonotype. The chain joins TRBV15 to TRBJ2-1; no clear D gene. Germline V gene data show CDR1 as LNHNV and CDR2 as YYDKDF (reference sequence). The germline V and J ends were trimmed by 8 bases and 9 bases, with 14 bases remaining between them. The CDR3 extends over 12 amino acids. The CDR3 nucleotides are TGTGCCACCTCCAAGCGTATCGGTGAGCAGTTCTTC. Its protein product is CATSKRIGEQFF. Full variable domain (missing parts from reference TRBV15 and TRBJ2-1): DAMVIQNPRYQVTQFGKPVTLSCSQTLNHNVMYWYQQKSSQAPKLLFHYYDKDFNNEADTPDNFQSRRPNTSFCFLDIRSPGLGDTAMYLCATSKRIGEQFFGPGTRLTVL.

This clonotype showed up many times. The chain uses TRBV5-1 and TRBJ2-7; 9 positions match TRBD2. CDR3 length equals 13 residues. In germline, CDR1 is SGHRS, CDR2 YFSETQ. J lost 7 bases, V lost 5 bases, and 7 bases had no gene match. The CDR3 DNA is TGCGCCAGCAGGGATGCGGGAGGGCCTGAGCAGTACTTC. Translation: CASRDAGGPEQYF.

This clonotype was seen repeatedly, ten times or more. The chain employs TRBV29-1 and TRBJ1-1; no clear D gene. The CDR3 sequence is 15 residues long. The germline CDR1 and CDR2 sequences are SQVTM and ANQGSEA. The V end lost 0 bases, the J end lost 0 bases, and 11 bases lay between the germline ends. The CDR3 sequence is CSVEDPERVNTEAFF. DNA of the CDR3: TGCAGCGTTGAAGATCCTGAGCGGGTGAACACTGAAGCTTTCTTT.

This clonotype was observed a single time. Just one base apart from a much larger clone, this may be a read error. This chain uses TRBV7-9 with TRBJ1-1; TRBD1 is a possible D gene (5 bases). The CDR3 runs 14 residues. Germline V gene data show CDR1 as SEHNR and CDR2 as FQNEAQ (reference sequence). CDR3 sequence: CASSPRDINTKAFF. In nucleotides, the CDR3 is TGTGCCAGCAGCCCCAGGGATATAAACACTAAAGCTTTCTTT.

The chain links TRBV20-1 to TRBJ1-1; D ambiguous. Germline loops: CDR1 DFQATT, CDR2 SNEGSKA (reference sequence). The CDR3 is 14 residues long. V lost 7 bases and J 11 bases, leaving 26 bases between the germline ends. CDR3 bases: TGCAGTGGGAGAGATAAAAATCGGGCCCCCGGGGCTTTCTTT. Residues: CSGRDKNRAPGAFF.

Many counts were recorded for this clonotype. V and J are TRBV28 and TRBJ1-5; D is possibly TRBD1 (5 bases). V was shortened by 6 bases and J by 6 bases, with 12 bases between the two germline ends. This CDR3 is built from 13 residues. The germline gives CDR1 MDHEN, CDR2 SYDVKM. Here the CDR3 reads CASRVEGSQPQHF. In DNA form, the CDR3 reads TGTGCCAGCAGAGTTGAGGGGAGTCAGCCCCAGCATTTT.

In this sample, this clonotype turned up many times. The rearrangement joins TRBV10-3 to TRBJ2-7, with D possibly TRBD1 on 6 matching bases. Germline V gene lookup returns CDR1 ENHRY and CDR2 SYGVKD. V lost 3 bases to trimming and J lost 2 bases, with 8 bases between them. The CDR3 sequence is 13 residues long. CDR3 in amino acids: CAISEQGPYEQYF. The CDR3 nucleotides are TGTGCCATCAGTGAACAGGGCCCCTACGAGCAGTACTTC.

This clonotype appeared many times. The chain has TRBV20-1 and TRBJ2-2, with 7 bases matching TRBD2. The J segment lost 7 bases and the V segment lost 3 bases, leaving 5 bases of the junction unmatched. The V gene's germline CDR1 is DFQATT and CDR2 SNEGSKA (reference sequence). The CDR3 totals 13 residues. The CDR3 DNA follows: TGCAGTGCTAGCGCTCTAGCGGACGGGGAGCTGTTTTTT. Residues: CSASALADGELFF.

V usage is TRBV7-2 and J usage is TRBJ2-1; TRBD1 might be the D (5 bases). V was clipped by 5 bases and J by 7 bases, with 15 bases between them. Germline V CDR1 and CDR2: SGHTA, FQGNSA. The length of the CDR3 is 14 residues. CDR3 loop: CASSTRQGRNEQFF. DNA for the CDR3: TGTGCCAGCAGCACCCGGCAGGGAAGGAATGAGCAGTTCTTC.

Concerning this clonotype: With a much larger clone just one base away, this may be a read error. The CDR3 region is CASEELANYGHTF. The CDR3 DNA reads TGTGCCAGTGAGGAACTCGCTAACTATGGCCACACCTTC. V usage is TRBV6-5 and J usage is TRBJ1-2; D remains unclear. The germline V gene encodes CDR1 MNHEY and CDR2 SVGAGI. The CDR3 contains 13 residues.

In this sample, this clonotype turned up a few times. This rearrangement joins TRBV14 to TRBJ2-7; TRBD2 matches 13 bases. Trimming took 0 bases from V and 4 from J; bases not matched to a gene: 3. This CDR3 spans 16 amino acids. Germline V gene sequence: CDR1 SGHDN, CDR2 FVKESK. Written as DNA, the CDR3 is TGTGCCAGCAGCCAAGAACGACTAGCGGGAGGATACGAGCAGTACTTC. Residues: CASSQERLAGGYEQYF.

This clonotype appeared many times. The J gene is TRBJ1-1, the V gene TRBV7-9, with D maybe TRBD1 (5 bases). This CDR3 has 14 residues. Germline CDR1 reads SEHNR; CDR2 reads FQNEAQ (reference sequence). The V and J ends lost 3 bases and 4 bases respectively, with 12 bases between them. The CDR3 DNA sequence: TGTGCCAGCAGCTTGGAAACGGGGGTCACTGAAGCTTTCTTT. The encoded protein is CASSLETGVTEAFF.

The chain couples TRBV28 to TRBJ2-7; unclear D gene. The germline V gene has CDR1 MDHEN and CDR2 SYDVKM. The length of the CDR3 is 15 residues. Trimming stripped 0 bases from V and 5 bases from J, with 14 bases between. In nucleotides, the CDR3 is TGTGCCAGCAGTTTATGGTCCAGTCCACCCCACGAGCAGTACTTC. Protein: CASSLWSSPPHEQYF.

This clonotype showed up many times. The gene calls are TRBV20-1 and TRBJ2-1; TRBD2 agrees at 9 bases. The CDR3 length is 17 residues. V shed 4 bases, J shed 3 bases, and the junction held 13 bases outside the gene matches. Germline CDR1 and CDR2: DFQATT and SNEGSKA (reference sequence). CDR3 sequence: CSAIASLAGEHYNEQFF. The CDR3 DNA reads as TGCAGTGCTATCGCCTCGTTAGCGGGAGAGCACTACAATGAGCAGTTCTTC.

The sample holds a few counts of this clonotype. This chain uses TRBV10-3 with TRBJ2-6; D might be TRBD1 or TRBD2, each matching 6 bases. V was shortened by 7 bases and J by 1 base, with 14 bases between the two germline ends. Germline loops: CDR1 ENHRY, CDR2 SYGVKD. The CDR3 has 16 amino acids. The CDR3: CAINKGGGSGANVLTF. DNA for the CDR3: TGTGCCATCAACAAAGGAGGGGGTTCTGGGGCCAACGTCCTGACTTTC.

In its sample, this clonotype was seen many times. V gene TRBV5-5 combines with J gene TRBJ1-5, with D possibly matching TRBD1 (5 bases). The V gene's germline CDR1 is SGHKS and CDR2 YYEKEE (reference sequence). Trimming shortened V by 0 bases and J by 6 bases, and 16 bases separated the two germline ends. The CDR3 spans 16 residues. The CDR3 bases are TGTGCCAGCAGCTTGGACCAGGCTCTTGGGGGTCAGCCCCAGCATTTT. It encodes CASSLDQALGGQPQHF.

V is TRBV29-1 and J is TRBJ2-7, with D tentatively TRBD1 or TRBD2 (5 bases each). Trimming cost V 6 bases and J 3 bases, with 15 bases left between them. CDR3 length equals 13 residues. From germline, CDR1 is SQVTM and CDR2 ANQGSEA. The CDR3 coding sequence is TGCAGCGTCCGTCGGGACGGACACTACGAGCAGTACTTC. Its translation: CSVRRDGHYEQYF.

In its sample, this clonotype was seen many times. This chain connects TRBV7-9 to TRBJ1-6; D not certain. Germline V gene lookup returns CDR1 SEHNR and CDR2 FQNEAQ (reference sequence). V was trimmed by 5 bases and J by 10 bases, leaving 9 bases between them. The CDR3 is 12 residues long. CDR3 protein: CASSLGRSPLHF. CDR3 bases: TGTGCCAGCAGCCTAGGGAGATCACCCCTCCACTTT. Supplemented by reference TRBV7-9 and TRBJ1-6, the full variable domain reads DTGVSQNPRHKITKRGQNVTFRCDPISEHNRLYWYRQTLGQGPEFLTYFQNEAQLEKSRLLSDRFSAERPKGSFSTLEIQRTEQGDSAMYLCASSLGRSPLHFGNGTRLTVT.

At least ten counts were recorded for this clonotype. The J gene is TRBJ2-1, the V gene TRBV20-1; 10 nucleotides agree with TRBD2. Per germline, CDR1 DFQATT and CDR2 SNEGSKA (reference sequence). V was clipped by 0 bases and J by 5 bases; unmatched bases: 4. This CDR3 is built from 15 residues. CDR3 DNA sequence: TGCAGTGCTAGAGACGCCCTAGCGGGGGACAATGAGCAGTTCTTC. It yields the protein CSARDALAGDNEQFF.